The 9 T cell receptor beta chains reported below all come from one sample, sequenced in a study of CD8 T cells in Susac syndrome (dated by TCRdb to the late 2010s). Library preparation employed the immunoSEQ multiplex PCR assay. RNA was extracted using the RNeasy kit, and roughly 0.5 to 1 microgram was reverse transcribed with random hexamers. TCRdb applied fastp at Q25 and MiXCR to the public reads, then kept only in-frame beta chains. Identical CDR3 protein sequences are pooled into one entry, listed with their most common genes and DNA. A total of over 350,000 distinct CDR3 sequences appear in this sample, more than 80% of them only once. About 0.12% of the sample is held by the ten biggest clonotypes. The sequenced sample consisted of CD8+ T cells from PBMCs. The source is a human donor with multiple sclerosis.

V usage is TRBV27 and J usage is TRBJ1-1; weak D call: TRBD1 (5 bases). The CDR3 length is 13 residues. The germline CDR1 and CDR2 sequences are MNHEY and SMNVEV (reference sequence). V shed 6 bases and J shed 4 bases, with 12 bases lying between them. CDR3 DNA: TGTGCCAGCAGCGTCGGTGGGACCACTGAAGCTTTCTTT. This codes for CASSVGGTTEAFF.

The V call is TRBV27, the J call TRBJ2-5; 10 bases fit TRBD1. CDR3 length equals 15 residues. The V segment lost 4 bases and the J segment 4 bases; nucleotides outside the gene matches: 6. The germline CDR1 and CDR2 sequences are MNHEY and SMNVEV (reference sequence). The CDR3 sequence is CASSWTGGHGETQYF. DNA of the CDR3: TGTGCCAGCAGTTGGACAGGGGGACACGGAGAGACCCAGTACTTC.

There are a few counts of this clonotype. J is TRBJ1-2 and V is TRBV12-3 or TRBV12-4; no definite D call. This CDR3 contains 12 residues. V lost 1 base, J lost 4 bases, and 4 bases lay in between. The CDR3 sequence: CASSLGTYGYTF. The CDR3 bases are TGTGCCAGCAGTTTAGGCACCTATGGCTACACCTTC.

The CDR3: CASMGDGGQGSTEAFF. In DNA form, the CDR3 reads TGTGCCAGTATGGGGGATGGGGGACAGGGGAGTACTGAAGCTTTCTTT. V gene TRBV19 combines with J gene TRBJ1-1; 10 nucleotides agree with TRBD1. V lost 7 bases and J lost 5; bases outside the gene matches: 13. The CDR3 is 16 amino acids. Germline CDR1 is LNHDA and CDR2 is SQIVND (reference sequence).

The chain joins TRBV5-1 to TRBJ2-3, with D possibly TRBD1 on 6 matching bases. Germline CDR1 SGHRS, CDR2 YFSETQ. Trimming shortened V by 4 bases and J by 6 bases, and 15 bases separated the two germline ends. The CDR3 sequence is 14 residues long. Here the CDR3 reads CASSQTGLVDTQYF. CDR3 coding DNA: TGCGCCAGCAGCCAGACAGGTCTGGTGGATACGCAGTATTTT. Looking up the rest from reference TRBV5-1 and TRBJ2-3 gives the full variable domain: KAGVTQTPRYLIKTRGQQVTLSCSPISGHRSVSWYQQTPGQGLQFLFEYFSETQRNKGNFPGRFSGRQFSNSRSEMNVSTLELGDSALYLCASSQTGLVDTQYFGPGTRLTVL.

In its sample, this clonotype was seen a few times. J is TRBJ2-3 and V is TRBV6-5; D may be TRBD1 or TRBD2 (5 bases each). The V gene lost 0 bases and the J gene lost 4 bases, with 11 bases spanning the gap. Germline values: CDR1 MNHEY, CDR2 SVGAGI. This CDR3 has 15 residues. Here the CDR3 DNA reads TGTGCCAGCAGTTACTCGGGTCAGGGAGCAGATACGCAGTATTTT. Its protein product is CASSYSGQGADTQYF.

J is TRBJ2-7 and V is TRBV5-4, with 10 bases that match TRBD1. The CDR3 loop spans 16 amino acids. In germline, CDR1 is SGHNT, CDR2 YYREEE (reference sequence). V gave up 1 base and J gave up 0 bases; unmatched junction bases: 4. CDR3 region: CASSLRQGALSYEQYF. As DNA, the CDR3 is TGTGCCAGCAGCTTGAGACAGGGGGCCCTCTCCTACGAGCAGTACTTC.

The rearrangement uses TRBV12-3 or TRBV12-4 and TRBJ1-3, with D unresolved. Trimming took 3 bases from V and 4 from J, leaving 10 bases between them. CDR3 length: 14 amino acids. CDR3 residues: CASSLSTGGNTIYF. The CDR3 coding sequence is TGTGCCAGCAGTTTGAGTACGGGAGGAAACACCATATATTTT.

This CDR3 is CASSSPGQGRTEAFF. DNA of the CDR3: TGTGCCAGCAGCTCCCCGGGACAGGGGAGGACTGAAGCTTTCTTT. The chain uses TRBV5-5 and TRBJ1-1, with 10 bases matching TRBD1. Germline CDR1 and CDR2: SGHKS and YYEKEE (reference sequence). CDR3 size: 15 residues. V was pared by 3 bases and J by 5 bases, with 7 bases of the junction left unmatched. The variable domain in full, completed from reference TRBV5-5 and TRBJ1-1, reads DAGVTQSPTHLIKTRGQQVTLRCSPISGHKSVSWYQQVLGQGPQFIFQYYEKEERGRGNFPDRFSARQFPNYSSELNVNALLLGDSALYLCASSSPGQGRTEAFFGQGTRLTVV.